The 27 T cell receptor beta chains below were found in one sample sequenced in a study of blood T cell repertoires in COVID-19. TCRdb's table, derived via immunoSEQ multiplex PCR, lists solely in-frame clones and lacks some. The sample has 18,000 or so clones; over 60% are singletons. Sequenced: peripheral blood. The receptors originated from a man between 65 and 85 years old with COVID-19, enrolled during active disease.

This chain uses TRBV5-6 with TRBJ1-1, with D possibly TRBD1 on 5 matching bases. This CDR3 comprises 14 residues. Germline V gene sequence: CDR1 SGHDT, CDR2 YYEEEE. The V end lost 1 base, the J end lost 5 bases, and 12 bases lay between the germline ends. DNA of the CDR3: TGTGCCAGCAGCTTGATCCTCAACAGGACTGAAGCTTTCTTT. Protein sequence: CASSLILNRTEAFF.

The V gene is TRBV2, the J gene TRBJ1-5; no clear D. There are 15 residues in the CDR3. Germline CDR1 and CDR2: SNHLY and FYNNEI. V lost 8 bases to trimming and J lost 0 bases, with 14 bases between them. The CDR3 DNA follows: TGTGCCAGCTTGTCGGACTATTATAGCAATCAGCCCCAGCATTTT. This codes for CASLSDYYSNQPQHF.

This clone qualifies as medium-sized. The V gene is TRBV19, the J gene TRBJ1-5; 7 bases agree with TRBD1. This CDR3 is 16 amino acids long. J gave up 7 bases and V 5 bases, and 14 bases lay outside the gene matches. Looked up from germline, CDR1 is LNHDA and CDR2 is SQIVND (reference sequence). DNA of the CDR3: TGTGCCAGTAGTCCCCGACAGGGCTTGTCTTCCCAGCCCCAGCATTTT. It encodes CASSPRQGLSSQPQHF.

This CDR3 reads CAWNRGGGEGQPQHF. CDR3 coding DNA: TGTGCCTGGAACCGCGGAGGAGGCGAGGGTCAGCCCCAGCATTTT. The rearrangement joins TRBV30 to TRBJ1-5; no firm D call. Germline lookup yields CDR1 GTSNPN and CDR2 SVGIG (reference sequence). This CDR3 has 15 amino acids. The V gene lost 4 bases and the J gene lost 6 bases, with 19 bases spanning the gap.

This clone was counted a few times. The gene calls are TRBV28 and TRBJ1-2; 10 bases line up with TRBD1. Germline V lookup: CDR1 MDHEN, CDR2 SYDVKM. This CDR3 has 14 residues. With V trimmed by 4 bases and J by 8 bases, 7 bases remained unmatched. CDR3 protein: CASSSGQGTRGYTF. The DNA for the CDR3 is TGTGCCAGCAGTTCGGGACAGGGGACGAGGGGCTACACCTTC.

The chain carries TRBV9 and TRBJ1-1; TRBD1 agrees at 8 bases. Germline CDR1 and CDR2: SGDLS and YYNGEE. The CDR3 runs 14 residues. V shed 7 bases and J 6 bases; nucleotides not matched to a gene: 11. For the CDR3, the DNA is TGTGCCAGCTCAAAGACAGGGGTAAGTGCTGAAGCTTTCTTT. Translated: CASSKTGVSAEAFF.

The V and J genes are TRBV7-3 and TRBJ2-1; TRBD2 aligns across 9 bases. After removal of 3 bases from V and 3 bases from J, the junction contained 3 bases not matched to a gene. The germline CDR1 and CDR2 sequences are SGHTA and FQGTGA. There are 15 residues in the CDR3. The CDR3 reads CASSFSGGNYNEQFF. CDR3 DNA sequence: TGTGCCAGCAGCTTTAGCGGGGGTAACTACAATGAGCAGTTCTTC.

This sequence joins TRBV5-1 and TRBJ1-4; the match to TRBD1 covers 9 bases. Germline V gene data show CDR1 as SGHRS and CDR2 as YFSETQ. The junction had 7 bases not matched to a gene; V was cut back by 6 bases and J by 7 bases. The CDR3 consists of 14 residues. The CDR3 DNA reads TGCGCCAGCACGGGAGACAGGGGGGGTGAAAAACTGTTTTTT. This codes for CASTGDRGGEKLFF.

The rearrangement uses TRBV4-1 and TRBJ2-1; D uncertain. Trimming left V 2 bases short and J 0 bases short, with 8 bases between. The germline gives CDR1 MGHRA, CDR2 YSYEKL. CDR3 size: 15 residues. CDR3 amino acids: CASSQYYRSYNEQFF. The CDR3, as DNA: TGCGCCAGCAGCCAATACTACCGCTCCTACAATGAGCAGTTCTTC.

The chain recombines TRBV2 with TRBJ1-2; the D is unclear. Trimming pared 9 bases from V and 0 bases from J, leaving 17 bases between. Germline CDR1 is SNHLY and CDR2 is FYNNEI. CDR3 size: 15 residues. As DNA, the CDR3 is TGTGCCAGGCCCCCCCCGCGGGGAGCTAACTATGGCTACACCTTC. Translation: CARPPPRGANYGYTF.

CDR3 amino acids: CASSQGTSAYTDTQYF. The CDR3 nucleotides are TGCGCCAGCAGCCAAGGGACTAGCGCGTACACAGATACGCAGTATTTT. The chain employs TRBV5-1 and TRBJ2-3; 10 bases agree with TRBD2. From germline, CDR1 is SGHRS and CDR2 YFSETQ. This CDR3 comprises 16 residues. J gave up 2 bases and V 4 bases, and 7 bases lay outside the gene matches.

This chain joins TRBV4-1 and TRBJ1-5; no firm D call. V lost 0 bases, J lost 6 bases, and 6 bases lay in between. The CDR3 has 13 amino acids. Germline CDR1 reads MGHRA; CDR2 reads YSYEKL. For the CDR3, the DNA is TGCGCCAGCAGCCAAGATGAGTCTCAGCCCCAGCATTTT. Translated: CASSQDESQPQHF.

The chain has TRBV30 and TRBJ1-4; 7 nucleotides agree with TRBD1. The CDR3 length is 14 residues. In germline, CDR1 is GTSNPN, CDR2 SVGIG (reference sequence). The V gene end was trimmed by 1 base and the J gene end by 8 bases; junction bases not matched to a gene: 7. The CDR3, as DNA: TGTGCCTGGAGTGCTTGGACAGGTGGGGAAAAACTGTTTTTT. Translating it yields CAWSAWTGGEKLFF.

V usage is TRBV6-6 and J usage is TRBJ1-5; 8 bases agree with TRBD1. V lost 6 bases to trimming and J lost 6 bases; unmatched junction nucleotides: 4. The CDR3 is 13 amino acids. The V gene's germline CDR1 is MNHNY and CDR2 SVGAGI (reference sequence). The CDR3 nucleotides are TGTGCCAGCAGACCGGGACAGGTTCAGCCCCAGCATTTT. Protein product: CASRPGQVQPQHF.

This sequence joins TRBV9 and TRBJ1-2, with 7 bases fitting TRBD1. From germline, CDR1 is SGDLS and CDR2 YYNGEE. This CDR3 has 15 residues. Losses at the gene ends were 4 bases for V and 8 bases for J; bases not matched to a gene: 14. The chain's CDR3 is CASSKLTGRPDGYTF. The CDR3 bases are TGTGCCAGCAGCAAACTGACAGGGCGCCCGGACGGCTACACCTTC. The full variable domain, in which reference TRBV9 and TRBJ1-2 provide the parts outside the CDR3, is DSGVTQTPKHLITATGQRVTLRCSPRSGDLSVYWYQQSLDQGLQFLIQYYNGEERAKGNILERFSAQQFPDLHSELNLSSLELGDSALYFCASSKLTGRPDGYTFGSGTRLTVV.

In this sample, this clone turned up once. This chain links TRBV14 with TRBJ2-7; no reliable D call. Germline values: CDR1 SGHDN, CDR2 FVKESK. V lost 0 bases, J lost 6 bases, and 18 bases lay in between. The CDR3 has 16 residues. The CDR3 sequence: CASSQDWVGLASEQYF. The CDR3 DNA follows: TGTGCCAGCAGCCAAGATTGGGTAGGCTTAGCTTCCGAGCAGTACTTC.

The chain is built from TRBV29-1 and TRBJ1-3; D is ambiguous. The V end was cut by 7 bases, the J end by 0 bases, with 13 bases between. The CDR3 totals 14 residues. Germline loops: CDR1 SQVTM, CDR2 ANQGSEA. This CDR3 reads CSALTGYSGNTIYF. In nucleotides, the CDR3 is TGCAGCGCTTTGACGGGTTACTCTGGAAACACCATATATTTT.

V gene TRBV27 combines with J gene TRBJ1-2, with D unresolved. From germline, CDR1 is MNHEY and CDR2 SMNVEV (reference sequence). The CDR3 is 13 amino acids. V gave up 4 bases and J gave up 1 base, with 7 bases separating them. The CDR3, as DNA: TGTGCCAGCAGTTATCAGTATAACTATGGCTACACCTTC. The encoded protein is CASSYQYNYGYTF.

The CDR3 region is CASSLFWEGNSPLHF. The CDR3 nucleotides are TGCGCCAGCAGCTTGTTCTGGGAGGGGAATTCACCCCTCCACTTT. This chain uses TRBV5-1 with TRBJ1-6, with D perhaps matching TRBD1 (5 bases). The CDR3 length is 15 residues. From germline, CDR1 is SGHRS and CDR2 YFSETQ. Deletions cut 1 base from V and 7 bases from J, with 12 bases between.

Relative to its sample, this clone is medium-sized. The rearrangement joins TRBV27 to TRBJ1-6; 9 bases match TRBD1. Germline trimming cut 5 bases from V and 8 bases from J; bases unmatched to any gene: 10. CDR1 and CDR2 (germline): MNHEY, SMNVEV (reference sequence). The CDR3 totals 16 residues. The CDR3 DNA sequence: TGTGCCAGCAGTACGCATCCGGGACAGGGCTATTCACCCCTCCACTTT. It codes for CASSTHPGQGYSPLHF.

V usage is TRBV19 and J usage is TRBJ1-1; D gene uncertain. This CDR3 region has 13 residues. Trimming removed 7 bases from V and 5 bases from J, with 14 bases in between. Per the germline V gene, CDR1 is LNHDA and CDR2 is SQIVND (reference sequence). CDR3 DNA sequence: TGTGCCAGTACCCGCCAGGCGTGGACTGAAGCTTTCTTT. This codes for CASTRQAWTEAFF.

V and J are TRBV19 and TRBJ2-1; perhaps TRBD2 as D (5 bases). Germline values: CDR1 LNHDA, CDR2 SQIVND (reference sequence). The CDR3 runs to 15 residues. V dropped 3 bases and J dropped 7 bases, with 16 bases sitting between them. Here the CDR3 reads CASSIVKGVGNEQFF. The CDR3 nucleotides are TGTGCCAGTAGTATTGTTAAGGGAGTAGGGAATGAGCAGTTCTTC.

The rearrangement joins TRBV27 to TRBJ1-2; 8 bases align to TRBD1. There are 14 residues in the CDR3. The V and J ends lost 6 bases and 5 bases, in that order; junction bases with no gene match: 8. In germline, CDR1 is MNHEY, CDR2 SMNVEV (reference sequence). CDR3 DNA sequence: TGTGCCAGCAGAAAACATGACAGGGGTTATGGCTACACCTTC. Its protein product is CASRKHDRGYGYTF.

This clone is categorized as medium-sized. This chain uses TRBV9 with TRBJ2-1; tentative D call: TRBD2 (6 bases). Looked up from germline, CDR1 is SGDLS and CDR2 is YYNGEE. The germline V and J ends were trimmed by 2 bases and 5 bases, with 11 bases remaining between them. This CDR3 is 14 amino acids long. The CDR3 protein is CASSVRRGNNEQFF. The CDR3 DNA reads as TGTGCCAGCAGCGTCCGGAGGGGTAACAATGAGCAGTTCTTC.

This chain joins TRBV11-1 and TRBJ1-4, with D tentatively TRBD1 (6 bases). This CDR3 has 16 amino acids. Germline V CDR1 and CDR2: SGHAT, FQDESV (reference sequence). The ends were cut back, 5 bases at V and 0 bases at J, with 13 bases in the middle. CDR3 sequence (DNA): TGTGCCAGCAGCCAGCAAGGGGGATCAACTAATGAAAAACTGTTTTTT. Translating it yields CASSQQGGSTNEKLFF.

This CDR3 reads CASIAGTGEQETQYF. In DNA form, the CDR3 reads TGTGCCAGTATTGCCGGGACAGGAGAACAAGAGACCCAGTACTTC. This chain joins TRBV3-1 (or the pseudogene TRBV3-2) and TRBJ2-5; 8 bases align to TRBD1. The V segment lost 9 bases and the J segment 2 bases; nucleotides outside the gene matches: 11. Germline V CDR1 and CDR2: LGHDT, YNNKEL (reference sequence). This CDR3 has 15 amino acids.

This CDR3 reads CASSQLRTGSNTEAFF. CDR3 nucleotides: TGTGCCAGCAGCCAACTACGGACAGGCTCGAACACTGAAGCTTTCTTT. The chain employs TRBV14 and TRBJ1-1, with TRBD1 matching over 7 bases. The length of the CDR3 is 16 residues. With 2 bases clipped from V and 1 base from J, the junction kept 7 bases outside the gene matches. Germline values: CDR1 SGHDN, CDR2 FVKESK.